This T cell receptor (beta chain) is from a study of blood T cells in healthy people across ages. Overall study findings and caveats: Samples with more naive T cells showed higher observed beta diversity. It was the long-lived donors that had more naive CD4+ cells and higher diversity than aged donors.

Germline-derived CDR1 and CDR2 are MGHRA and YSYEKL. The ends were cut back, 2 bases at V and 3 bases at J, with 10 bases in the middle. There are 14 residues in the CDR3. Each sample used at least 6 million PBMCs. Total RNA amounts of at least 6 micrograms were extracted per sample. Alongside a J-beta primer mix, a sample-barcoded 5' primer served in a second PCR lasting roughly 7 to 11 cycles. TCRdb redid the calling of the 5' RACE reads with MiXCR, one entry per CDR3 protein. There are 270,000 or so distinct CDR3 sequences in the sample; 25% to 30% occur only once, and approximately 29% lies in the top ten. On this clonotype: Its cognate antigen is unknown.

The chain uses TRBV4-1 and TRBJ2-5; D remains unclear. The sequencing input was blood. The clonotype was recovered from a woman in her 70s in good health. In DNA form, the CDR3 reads TGCGCCAGCAGCCAATCCCAGGTTGAAGAGACCCAGTACTTC. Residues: CASSQSQVEETQYF.